This T cell receptor beta chain was recorded in a study of PD-1 blockade in classical Hodgkin lymphoma. Libraries were prepared by immunoSEQ multiplex PCR; TCRdb keeps only in-frame clonotypes and omits some of them. The sample lists tens of thousands of clones; 89% were seen once. This clone was recorded once. The CDR3 is 13 amino acids. Germline V gene sequence: CDR1 LNHDA, CDR2 SQIVND (reference sequence). With V trimmed by 5 bases and J by 2 bases, 2 bases remained unmatched. Every patient relapsed after autologous stem cell transplantation, and brentuximab vedotin exposure varied. V gene TRBV19 combines with J gene TRBJ2-7; 8 positions match TRBD2. The source is a human donor with classical Hodgkin lymphoma. The material was peripheral blood mononuclear cells (PBMCs), obtained at baseline. CDR3 nucleotide sequence: TGTGCCAGTAGTTCGGGAGGGCCCTACGAGCAGTACTTC. This encodes CASSSGGPYEQYF.